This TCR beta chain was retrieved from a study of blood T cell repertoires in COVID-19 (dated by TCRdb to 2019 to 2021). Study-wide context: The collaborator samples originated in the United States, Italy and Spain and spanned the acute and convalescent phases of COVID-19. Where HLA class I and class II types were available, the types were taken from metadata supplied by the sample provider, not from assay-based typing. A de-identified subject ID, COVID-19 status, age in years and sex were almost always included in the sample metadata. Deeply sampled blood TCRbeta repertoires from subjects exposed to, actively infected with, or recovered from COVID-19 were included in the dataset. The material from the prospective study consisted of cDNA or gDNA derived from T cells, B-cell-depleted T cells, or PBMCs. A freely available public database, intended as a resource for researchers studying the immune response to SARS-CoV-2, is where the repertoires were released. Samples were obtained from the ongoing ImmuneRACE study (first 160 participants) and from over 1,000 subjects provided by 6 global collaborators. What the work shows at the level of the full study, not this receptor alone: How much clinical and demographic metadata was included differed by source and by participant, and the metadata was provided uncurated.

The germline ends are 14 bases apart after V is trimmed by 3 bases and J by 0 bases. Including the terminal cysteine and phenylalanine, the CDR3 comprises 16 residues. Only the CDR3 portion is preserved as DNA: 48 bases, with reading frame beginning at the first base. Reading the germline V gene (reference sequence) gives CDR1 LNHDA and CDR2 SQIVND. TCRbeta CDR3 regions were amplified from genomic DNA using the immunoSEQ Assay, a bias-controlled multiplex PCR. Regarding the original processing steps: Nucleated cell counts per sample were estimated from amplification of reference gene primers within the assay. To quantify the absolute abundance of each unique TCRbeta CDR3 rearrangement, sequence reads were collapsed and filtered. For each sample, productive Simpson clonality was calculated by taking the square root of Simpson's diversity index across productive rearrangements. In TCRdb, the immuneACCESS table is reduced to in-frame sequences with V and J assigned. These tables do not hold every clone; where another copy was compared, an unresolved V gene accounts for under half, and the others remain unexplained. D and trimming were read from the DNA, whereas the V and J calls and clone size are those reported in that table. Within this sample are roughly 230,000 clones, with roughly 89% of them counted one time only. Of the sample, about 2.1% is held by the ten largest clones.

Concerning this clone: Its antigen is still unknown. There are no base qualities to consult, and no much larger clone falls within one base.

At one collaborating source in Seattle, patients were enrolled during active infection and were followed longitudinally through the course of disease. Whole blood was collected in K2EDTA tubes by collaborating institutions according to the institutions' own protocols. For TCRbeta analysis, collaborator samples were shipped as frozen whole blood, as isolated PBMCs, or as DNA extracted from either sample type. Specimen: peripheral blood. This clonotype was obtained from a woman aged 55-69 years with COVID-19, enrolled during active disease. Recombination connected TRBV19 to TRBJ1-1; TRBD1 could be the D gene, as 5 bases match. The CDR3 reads CASSIYGAGLNTEAFF. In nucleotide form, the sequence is TGTGCCAGTAGTATTTATGGGGCAGGGCTGAACACTGAAGCTTTCTTT.